What follows are 28 T cell receptor beta chains derived from one specimen sequenced in a study of T cell responses to AZD1222 COVID-19 vaccine. The method was immunoSEQ multiplex PCR; TCRdb's version includes in-frame clones alone and lacks a portion of them. The sample includes around 180,000 clones, 85% to 90% of them seen just once. The input for sequencing was peripheral blood, taken on day 0 of AZD1222 vaccination. These receptors were taken from an adult in good health.

This clone occurred a few times. V usage is TRBV14 and J usage is TRBJ2-7; 12 bases match TRBD1. V shed 3 bases, J shed 1 base, and the junction held 7 bases outside the gene matches. The CDR3 loop spans 17 amino acids. The germline CDR1 and CDR2 sequences are SGHDN and FVKESK. CDR3 nucleotides: TGTGCCAGCAGCCATCCGGGACAGGGGGCGCGTTCCTACGAGCAGTACTTC. This translates into CASSHPGQGARSYEQYF.

Only a few counts were recorded for this clone. The V call is TRBV12-3 or TRBV12-4, the J call TRBJ1-2, with TRBD1 identical over 9 bases. The CDR3 extends over 13 amino acids. J lost 2 bases, V lost 5 bases, and 0 bases had no gene match. In nucleotides, the CDR3 is TGTGCCAGCAGTGGGACAGGGAACTATGGCTACACCTTC. Translating gives CASSGTGNYGYTF.

This chain connects TRBV4-2 to TRBJ1-6, with 8 nucleotides matching TRBD1. The V segment lost 1 base and the J segment 7 bases; nucleotides outside the gene matches: 3. CDR1 is LGHNA and CDR2 is YNFKEQ in the germline V gene. The CDR3 consists of 15 residues. In DNA form, the CDR3 reads TGTGCCAGCAGCCAAGGGACAGGGAACAATTCACCCCTCCACTTT. Its protein product is CASSQGTGNNSPLHF.

In this sample, this clone turned up once. This chain links TRBV3-1 (or the pseudogene TRBV3-2) with TRBJ2-3; unclear D gene. The germline V gene has CDR1 LGHDT and CDR2 YNNKEL (reference sequence). V lost 0 bases and J 6 bases, leaving 10 bases between the germline ends. This CDR3 has 14 amino acids. CDR3: CASSQDLVSDTQYF. As DNA, the CDR3 is TGTGCCAGCAGCCAAGATTTGGTGTCTGATACGCAGTATTTT.

In this sample, this clone turned up once. The chain is built from TRBV28 and TRBJ1-5; TRBD1 agrees at 8 bases. The trim removed 5 bases at V and 5 bases at J, leaving 8 bases unmatched. The germline V gene has CDR1 MDHEN and CDR2 SYDVKM. The CDR3 is made up of 15 amino acids. The CDR3 loop is CASSATGVGDQPQHF. As DNA, the CDR3 is TGTGCCAGCAGTGCGACAGGGGTCGGTGATCAGCCCCAGCATTTT.

This chain connects TRBV4-2 to TRBJ1-4; unclear D gene. V gave up 4 bases and J gave up 7 bases, with 16 bases separating them. CDR1 and CDR2 from the germline V gene are LGHNA and YNFKEQ. The CDR3 sequence is 15 residues long. The CDR3 sequence: CASSPSAGLGEKLFF. CDR3 sequence (DNA): TGTGCCAGCAGCCCCTCCGCCGGACTGGGTGAAAAACTGTTTTTT.

This clone was counted once. The chain carries TRBV15 and TRBJ1-3; D gene unclear. Germline CDR1 and CDR2: LNHNV and YYDKDF (reference sequence). V was cut by 3 bases and J by 7 bases, with 16 bases left in between. The CDR3 covers 15 residues. The CDR3 DNA sequence: TGTGCCACCAGCAGGACAAGAGGGTCGTGGAACACCATATATTTT. Its translation is CATSRTRGSWNTIYF.

This clone was counted once. The gene calls are TRBV9 and TRBJ2-5; 7 bases agree with TRBD2. This CDR3 spans 15 amino acids. V was clipped by 4 bases and J by 4 bases; unmatched bases: 10. Germline CDR1 is SGDLS and CDR2 is YYNGEE. This CDR3 is CASSQGPTSRETQYF. The CDR3 region has the DNA TGTGCCAGCAGCCAAGGACCGACTAGCAGAGAGACCCAGTACTTC. The whole variable domain, filled in from reference TRBV9 and TRBJ2-5, reads DSGVTQTPKHLITATGQRVTLRCSPRSGDLSVYWYQQSLDQGLQFLIQYYNGEERAKGNILERFSAQQFPDLHSELNLSSLELGDSALYFCASSQGPTSRETQYFGPGTRLLVL.

The chain uses TRBV5-1 and TRBJ1-2; 7 bases line up with TRBD1. The CDR3 spans 14 residues. Germline lookup yields CDR1 SGHRS and CDR2 YFSETQ. Trimming took 3 bases from V and 2 from J; bases not matched to a gene: 4. CDR3 sequence (DNA): TGCGCCAGCAGCTCATTCAGGGGGAACTATGGCTACACCTTC. As protein: CASSSFRGNYGYTF.

The rearrangement joins TRBV12-3 or TRBV12-4 to TRBJ1-4; maybe TRBD1 (5 bases). This CDR3 is built from 12 residues. V was trimmed by 5 bases and J by 10 bases, leaving 11 bases between them. The CDR3 sequence is CASSPPGGKLFF. The CDR3 coding sequence is TGTGCCAGCAGTCCGCCCGGGGGAAAACTGTTTTTT.

This chain links TRBV28 with TRBJ1-3; tentatively, D is TRBD1 (5 bases). Germline V gene lookup returns CDR1 MDHEN and CDR2 SYDVKM. The CDR3 runs to 13 residues. Trimming stripped 10 bases from V and 0 bases from J, with 10 bases between. The CDR3 is CATDSFSGNTIYF. The CDR3 DNA sequence: TGTGCCACCGACAGTTTCTCTGGAAACACCATATATTTT.

The rearrangement joins TRBV10-3 to TRBJ1-2, with D possibly TRBD1 on 6 matching bases. CDR1 and CDR2 from the germline V gene are ENHRY and SYGVKD. The CDR3 extends over 14 amino acids. Trimming shortened V by 6 bases and J by 3 bases, and 14 bases separated the two germline ends. In nucleotides, the CDR3 is TGTGCCATCAGCGCCAGGGGAGCAGACTATGGCTACACCTTC. The encoded protein is CAISARGADYGYTF.

This clone appeared a few times. The chain couples TRBV15 to TRBJ1-4; tentative D call: TRBD1 (6 bases). The CDR3 is made up of 15 amino acids. Germline V gene data show CDR1 as LNHNV and CDR2 as YYDKDF (reference sequence). V was pared by 1 base and J by 7 bases, with 13 bases between. The CDR3 here is CATSRAGDGAEKLFF. The DNA for the CDR3 is TGTGCCACCAGCAGAGCAGGGGATGGGGCTGAAAAACTGTTTTTT.

The chain uses TRBV5-1 and TRBJ1-1, with 9 nucleotides matching TRBD1. The germline gives CDR1 SGHRS, CDR2 YFSETQ. V trimming: 6 bases; J trimming: 5 bases; junction bases outside the gene matches: 14. The CDR3 runs to 16 residues. The CDR3 DNA sequence: TGCGCCAGCACCCCCGGGGCGACAGGGGGAACAACTGAAGCTTTCTTT. Translated: CASTPGATGGTTEAFF.

This sequence joins TRBV28 and TRBJ1-2; 8 bases are a match to TRBD1. Germline CDR1 MDHEN, CDR2 SYDVKM. J was trimmed by 3 bases and V by 3 bases; bases with no gene match: 12. This CDR3 is 17 amino acids long. The CDR3 reads CASSLGGLGQEDYGYTF. The CDR3 DNA reads as TGTGCCAGCAGTTTGGGGGGCTTGGGACAGGAAGACTATGGCTACACCTTC.

The chain carries TRBV7-3 and TRBJ2-3, with 8 nucleotides matching TRBD2. J lost 2 bases, V lost 1 base, and 5 bases had no gene match. Germline V lookup: CDR1 SGHTA, CDR2 FQGTGA. CDR3 length: 16 residues. CDR3 DNA sequence: TGTGCCAGCAGCTTAATGGAGCGGGGGATCACAGATACGCAGTATTTT. Residues: CASSLMERGITDTQYF.

J is TRBJ2-1 and V is TRBV19; 7 nucleotides align to TRBD2. This CDR3 has 16 residues. With V trimmed by 4 bases and J by 4 bases, 10 bases remained unmatched. CDR1 is LNHDA and CDR2 is SQIVND in the germline V gene (reference sequence). CDR3 amino acids: CASSRYPSGDYNEQFF. The CDR3 DNA reads as TGTGCCAGTAGTAGATACCCTAGCGGAGATTACAATGAGCAGTTCTTC.

This clone was seen a single time. The chain employs TRBV18 and TRBJ1-6; D might be TRBD1 (5 bases). Germline V gene data show CDR1 as KGHSH and CDR2 as LQKENI. The V end was cut by 3 bases, the J end by 10 bases, with 19 bases between. CDR3 length: 16 residues. CDR3 nucleotides: TGTGCCAGCTCACCGGACTTCCGGGACCAGGTATCACCCCTCCACTTT. It is translated as CASSPDFRDQVSPLHF.

This chain uses TRBV14 with TRBJ1-2; D call uncertain. Germline CDR1 and CDR2: SGHDN and FVKESK. There are 16 residues in the CDR3. Trimming took 4 bases from V and 2 from J, leaving 17 bases between them. The CDR3 DNA sequence: TGTGCCAGCAGCCTTTGGCTTGGAGAGGCGAACTATGGCTACACCTTC. It codes for CASSLWLGEANYGYTF.

This clone was seen a few times. The chain employs TRBV2 and TRBJ1-5; 7 bases are shared with TRBD1. The CDR3 runs to 15 residues. With V trimmed by 4 bases and J by 3 bases, 6 bases remained unmatched. The germline gives CDR1 SNHLY, CDR2 FYNNEI. CDR3 protein: CASSVLGGVNQPQHF. The CDR3 nucleotides read TGTGCCAGCAGTGTGTTAGGGGGCGTCAATCAGCCCCAGCATTTT.

The rearrangement joins TRBV20-1 to TRBJ1-3; D might be TRBD1 (6 bases). There are 16 residues in the CDR3. Germline CDR1 DFQATT, CDR2 SNEGSKA (reference sequence). V was trimmed by 3 bases and J by 1 base, leaving 16 bases between them. CDR3 nucleotide sequence: TGCAGTGCTAGTAGACAGCTAAGGGGGTCTGGAAACACCATATATTTT. Translating it yields CSASRQLRGSGNTIYF.

This clone was detected only once. V gene TRBV10-3 combines with J gene TRBJ1-1; TRBD1 might be the D (5 bases). CDR3 size: 14 residues. With 5 bases removed from V and 4 bases from J, the gap between germline ends came to 14 bases. CDR1 is ENHRY and CDR2 is SYGVKD in the germline V gene. The chain's CDR3 is CAISTWGSATEAFF. Written as DNA, the CDR3 is TGTGCCATCAGTACTTGGGGGTCGGCCACTGAAGCTTTCTTT.

This chain joins TRBV6-6 and TRBJ1-3, with TRBD1 as a possible D gene (5 bases). CDR3 length equals 16 residues. The V gene's germline CDR1 is MNHNY and CDR2 SVGAGI (reference sequence). V lost 6 bases, J lost 0 bases, and 15 bases lay in between. CDR3 DNA: TGTGCCAGCAGCTACAGACAGAAACTCTCTGGAAACACCATATATTTT. Translation gives CASSYRQKLSGNTIYF.

This clone was observed a single time. The genes are TRBV5-1 and TRBJ1-6; D possibly corresponds to TRBD1 (6 bases). The V gene lost 5 bases and the J gene lost 7 bases, with 13 bases spanning the gap. The CDR3 sequence is 14 residues long. Germline CDR1 is SGHRS and CDR2 is YFSETQ. CDR3 loop: CASRLQGTNSPLHF. CDR3 coding DNA: TGCGCCAGCAGACTACAGGGTACCAATTCACCCCTCCACTTT.

The chain uses TRBV7-6 and TRBJ2-7; the D is unclear. Germline assignment: CDR1 SGHVS and CDR2 FNYEAQ. V gave up 5 bases and J gave up 1 base, with 12 bases separating them. This CDR3 contains 14 residues. In nucleotides, the CDR3 is TGTGCCAGCAGCAACAGCGTCGGGTCCTACGAGCAGTACTTC. It codes for CASSNSVGSYEQYF.

This clone was observed once. Written as DNA, the CDR3 is TGTGCCAGCAGCTCCCCCACCCTCCCTGGCACCGGGGAGCTGTTTTTT. As protein: CASSSPTLPGTGELFF. The chain is built from TRBV7-9 and TRBJ2-2, with D unclear. Germline CDR1 is SEHNR and CDR2 is FQNEAQ (reference sequence). This CDR3 has 16 residues. V lost 4 bases and J 4 bases, leaving 16 bases between the germline ends.

The CDR3 DNA reads TGTGCCAGCAGCCGAGGACAGGTCGATACGCAGTATTTT. Its translation: CASSRGQVDTQYF. The chain recombines TRBV3-1 (or the pseudogene TRBV3-2) with TRBJ2-3; 7 positions match TRBD1. Germline CDR1 and CDR2: LGHDT and YNNKEL (reference sequence). This CDR3 is built from 13 residues. Trimming removed 4 bases from V and 6 bases from J; junction bases left unmatched: 4.

This clone has only a few counts. CDR3 in DNA: TGTGCCAGCAGCCAAGGAGGGGGAGGTTTAACAGATACGCAGTATTTT. Translation: CASSQGGGGLTDTQYF. The rearrangement joins TRBV3-1 (or the pseudogene TRBV3-2) to TRBJ2-3; perhaps D is TRBD1 or TRBD2 (6 bases each). V lost 1 base to trimming and J lost 3 bases, with 14 bases between them. The length of the CDR3 is 16 residues. Germline V lookup: CDR1 LGHDT, CDR2 YNNKEL (reference sequence).